The rows below give T cell receptor beta chains drawn from one sample of a study of response to subunit inactivated influenza vaccine. TCRdb re-called the RT-PCR reads with MiXCR, one entry per CDR3 protein. The sample records fewer than 600,000 distinct CDR3 sequences, approximately 7.8% being singletons. The material was PBMCs from blood, obtained 23 months after vaccination. These receptors were obtained from a man aged 45 to 75 who received an inactivated influenza vaccine. CDR3s include the opening cysteine and the closing phenylalanine or tryptophan. The D gene is left open where the match is weak. For some rows the clone size is stated as once, few or many, or as a class when expanded; others skip it.

d_call j_call v_call clone_size cdr3_aa cdr3_nt
NA TRBJ2-1 TRBV12-3/TRBV12-4 many CASTRHQTYNEQFF TGTGCCAGCACCCGACATCAAACCTACAATGAGCAGTTCTTC
NA TRBJ2-5 TRBV14 NA CASSQEAFQETQYF TGTGCCAGCAGCCAAGAGGCCTTCCAAGAGACCCAGTACTTC
NA TRBJ1-6 TRBV20-1 few CSARFVTGLNSPLHF TGCAGTGCTAGATTCGTGACAGGTTTGAATTCACCCCTCCACTTT
TRBD2 TRBJ2-7 TRBV10-3 NA CAISSGGSRNEQYF TGTGCCATCAGTTCAGGCGGGAGTAGAAACGAGCAGTACTTC
NA TRBJ2-5 TRBV3-1 NA CASKNRGAETQYF TGTGCCAGCAAGAACCGGGGGGCGGAGACCCAGTACTTC
TRBD1 TRBJ2-1 TRBV5-1 many CASSLRQDRGRGEQFF TGCGCCAGCAGCTTACGCCAAGACAGGGGACGAGGCGAGCAGTTCTTC
NA TRBJ2-2 TRBV7-9 many CASSLGGRLEELFF TGTGCCAGCAGCTTAGGTGGGAGACTCGAGGAGCTGTTTTTT
NA TRBJ1-6 TRBV18 NA CASSQNGGRSPLHF TGTGCCAGCTCGCAGAACGGGGGACGGTCACCCCTCCACTTT
TRBD2 TRBJ2-3 TRBV7-2 NA CASSFGGRVGNTQYF TGTGCCAGCAGCTTCGGCGGGAGGGTGGGTAATACGCAGTATTTT
NA TRBJ1-1 TRBV20-1 few CSARAPRGAMNTEAFF TGCAGTGCTAGAGCCCCACGGGGGGCGATGAACACTGAAGCTTTCTTT
NA TRBJ1-1 TRBV28 few CASSAAWNTEAFF TGTGCCAGCAGCGCCGCATGGAACACTGAAGCTTTCTTT
TRBD1 TRBJ2-5 TRBV20-1 NA CSAYGTGGMETQYF TGCAGTGCTTACGGGACAGGGGGCATGGAGACCCAGTACTTC
NA TRBJ1-4 TRBV12-3/TRBV12-4 NA CASSPGQGLEKLFF TGTGCCAGCAGTCCGGGACAAGGATTGGAAAAACTGTTTTTT
NA TRBJ2-1 TRBV20-1 NA CSAWGLGRDLRNEQFF TGCAGTGCTTGGGGCCTGGGACGGGACTTGCGCAATGAGCAGTTCTTC
NA TRBJ1-4 TRBV25-1 many CASSAQGSGEKLFF TGTGCCAGCAGTGCCCAGGGATCGGGGGAAAAACTGTTTTTT
NA TRBJ1-5 TRBV19 NA CASSGRDHQPQHF TGTGCCAGTAGTGGTAGGGACCATCAGCCCCAGCATTTT
NA TRBJ2-7 TRBV5-6 NA CASSNYIATGLRLYEQYF TGTGCCAGCAGCAACTACATCGCCACAGGGCTTCGCCTCTACGAGCAGTACTTC
TRBD2 TRBJ2-1 TRBV4-3 few CASSHIRALAGGDEQFF TGCGCCAGCAGCCACATCAGGGCGCTAGCGGGGGGGGATGAGCAGTTCTTC
NA TRBJ2-7 TRBV29-1 many CSVVGNSYEQYF TGCAGCGTTGTCGGCAACTCCTACGAGCAGTACTTC
TRBD1 TRBJ1-1 TRBV20-1 NA CSAVQGENTEAFF TGCAGTGCCGTACAGGGGGAGAACACTGAAGCTTTCTTT
NA TRBJ2-1 TRBV18 NA CASSPGQYQFF TGTGCCAGCTCACCAGGACAGTATCAGTTCTTC
TRBD2 TRBJ2-1 TRBV5-1 few CASSLGIETIAGQFF TGCGCCAGCAGCTTGGGGATCGAAACAATAGCGGGGCAGTTCTTC
TRBD2 TRBJ2-3 TRBV11-3 few CASSFSSGRSDTQYF TGTGCCAGCAGCTTCTCGAGCGGGAGGTCAGATACGCAGTATTTT
NA TRBJ2-1 TRBV6-2/TRBV6-3 NA CASSYSMASPYNEQFF TGTGCCAGCAGTTACTCGATGGCATCCCCCTACAATGAGCAGTTCTTC